Described below is a single TCR beta chain sequence and its context. Recovered status in Cohort 3 required two negative PCRs, clearance, or symptom resolution. This specimen belongs to a study of blood T cell repertoires in COVID-19. The overall study: Sample material is recorded as cDNA or gDNA derived from T cells, B-cell-depleted T cells, or PBMCs.

Using immunoSEQ multiplex PCR, the repertoire was profiled, and TCRdb retains in-frame clones only, with some absent. The repertoire holds roughly 290,000 clones, 70% to 90% seen once, with 2.2% in the top ten. This receptor was obtained from a man aged 25 to 45 who had recovered from COVID-19. Sequencing was done on a sample of PBMCs or T cells enriched from blood (not recorded which).

The CDR3 region is CASSNRRAGAFF. The DNA for the CDR3 is TGTGCCAGCAGCAATCGGCGAGCGGGAGCTTTCTTT. V is TRBV11-2 and J is TRBJ1-1; D uncertain. From germline, CDR1 is SGHAT and CDR2 FQNNGV. CDR3 length: 12 residues. Trimming took off 5 bases at V and 10 bases at J, with 14 bases between the two ends.